The clone carrying this T cell receptor (beta chain) was counted only a few times. The sample belongs to a study of cytomegalovirus exposure and HLA in healthy donors. V lost 0 bases to trimming and J lost 4 bases, with 13 bases between them. Germline V CDR1 and CDR2: MNHEY, SVGAGI. The CDR3 spans 16 residues. 60 Vbeta and 13 Jbeta primers were used in PCR. The method was immunoSEQ multiplex PCR; TCRdb's version includes in-frame clones alone and lacks a portion of them. The sample has about 140,000 clones, approximately 82% seen once. This chain connects TRBV6-5 to TRBJ2-1; unclear D gene. The sequence was collected from a woman in her fifties or sixties in good health and CMV-seropositive. The material sequenced was PBMCs. The CDR3 coding sequence is TGTGCCAGCAGTTACTCAGGCAGGAACCCTTACAATGAGCAGTTCTTC. This codes for CASSYSGRNPYNEQFF.